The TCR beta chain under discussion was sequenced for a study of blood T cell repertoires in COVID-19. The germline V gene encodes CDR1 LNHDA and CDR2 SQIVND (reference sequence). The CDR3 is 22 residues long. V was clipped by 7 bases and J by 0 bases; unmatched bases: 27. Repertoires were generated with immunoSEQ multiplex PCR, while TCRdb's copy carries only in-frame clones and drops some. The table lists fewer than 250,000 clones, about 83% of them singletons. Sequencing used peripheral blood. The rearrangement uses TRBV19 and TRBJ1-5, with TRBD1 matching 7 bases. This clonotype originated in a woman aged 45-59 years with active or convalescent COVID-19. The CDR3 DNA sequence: TGTGCCAGTACCTCCCGGTCCCCACCCCCCAGACAGGGAGAAAGTAGCAATCAGCCCCAGCATTTT. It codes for CASTSRSPPPRQGESSNQPQHF. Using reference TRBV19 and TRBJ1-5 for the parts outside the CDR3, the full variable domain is DGGITQSPKYLFRKEGQNVTLSCEQNLNHDAMYWYRQDPGQGLRLIYYSQIVNDFQKGDIAEGYSVSREKKESFPLTVTSAQKNPTAFYLCASTSRSPPPRQGESSNQPQHFGDGTRLSIL.